A selection of T cell receptor beta chains follows, all from one sample in a study of CD8+ T cells in alopecia areata. The method was immunoSEQ multiplex PCR; TCRdb's version includes in-frame clones alone and lacks a portion of them. The sample consists of roughly 220,000 clones, 35% to 40% of them appearing once. The sequences come from CD4+ T cells sorted from blood, collected at approximately week 30, from a patient treated with tofacitinib. These receptor sequences come from a human donor with alopecia areata. Each CDR3 is given with its conserved first and last residue. A D gene is named only where the DNA matches it firmly. The listing skips clone size in some rows; elsewhere it reads once, few, many or a size class.

size	J	V	D	DNA	CDR3
few	TRBJ2-7	TRBV18	-	TGTGCCAGCTCACCCCCCGGACAGAGTTACGAGCAGTACTTC	CASSPPGQSYEQYF
-	TRBJ1-6	TRBV5-6	TRBD1	TGTGCCAGCAGCTTGGAGACAGGGGCATTAAATTCACCCCTCCACTTT	CASSLETGALNSPLHF
-	TRBJ1-1	TRBV30	-	TGTGCCTGGAGTGAAATAAGTCGGGGTGTATCCTTT	CAWSEISRGVSF
few	TRBJ2-1	TRBV6-5	-	TGTGCCAGCAATATCCCCGGAGGGGAGCAGTTCTTC	CASNIPGGEQFF
few	TRBJ2-5	TRBV28	TRBD2	TGTGCCAGCAGTGGAAGTCCGGGACTACACCAAGAGACCCAGTACTTC	CASSGSPGLHQETQYF
-	TRBJ2-5	TRBV5-1	TRBD1	TGCGCCAGCAGCTCTCACGGACAGGGCGGAGAGACCCAGTACTTC	CASSSHGQGGETQYF
-	TRBJ2-2	TRBV5-1	TRBD2	TGCGCCAGCAGCTTGACTAGCGGGAGGCACACCGGGGAGCTGTTTTTT	CASSLTSGRHTGELFF
-	TRBJ1-1	TRBV4-2	-	TGTGCCAGCAGCCAAGAGCCTCGGAACACTGAAGCTTTCTTT	CASSQEPRNTEAFF
few	TRBJ2-1	TRBV30	-	TGTGCCTGGACGCCTAGTTTCGATGAGCAGTTCTTC	CAWTPSFDEQFF
-	TRBJ2-1	TRBV14	-	TGTGCCAGCAGCTCCTACCTCCAGCGGAGCTCCTACAATGAGCAGTTCTTC	CASSSYLQRSSYNEQFF
-	TRBJ2-5	TRBV4-2	-	TGTGCCAGCAGCCAAGCGTCGGGACAACAAGAGACCCAGTACTTC	CASSQASGQQETQYF
-	TRBJ2-7	TRBV29-1	-	TGCAGCGTCGTGAACAGGCTCGCTTTTCCCTACGAGCAGTACTTC	CSVVNRLAFPYEQYF
few	TRBJ1-5	TRBV10-3	TRBD1	TGTGCCATCAGTGGCGTGGCCGGGACAGGAGTTCTTAGCAATCAGCCCCAGCATTTT	CAISGVAGTGVLSNQPQHF
few	TRBJ2-5	TRBV21-1	-	TGTGCCAGCAGCATTACGTACCCGGGACCCAGAGAAGAGACCCAGTACTTC	CASSITYPGPREETQYF
few	TRBJ1-5	TRBV2	TRBD1	TGTGCCAGCAGTTCGCAGGACAGGGGCAATCAGCCCCAGCATTTT	CASSSQDRGNQPQHF
few	TRBJ1-2	TRBV5-1	TRBD1	TGCGCCAGCAGCTTGAGGACAGGGTATGGCTACACCTTC	CASSLRTGYGYTF
-	TRBJ1-5	TRBV6-6	-	TGTGCCAGCAGTTACGTAAATGTTGACCAGCCCCAGCATTTT	CASSYVNVDQPQHF
-	TRBJ2-7	TRBV14	-	TGTGCCAGCAGCCAAGGCTGGACGGCTCTCTACGAGCAGTACTTC	CASSQGWTALYEQYF
-	TRBJ1-1	TRBV21-1	-	TGTGCCAGCAGTCCCCAAAAAGCTTTCTTT	CASSPQKAFF
-	TRBJ2-7	TRBV7-6	-	TGTGCCAGCAGCTTAGACGACGGGTCCTACGAGCAGTACTTC	CASSLDDGSYEQYF
-	TRBJ1-2	TRBV6-4	-	TGTGCCAGCAGTGCCACGGGCCGCTCCGGCTACACCTTC	CASSATGRSGYTF
-	TRBJ1-4	TRBV29-1	-	TGCAGCGTCTTAACTGAAAAACTGTTTTTT	CSVLTEKLFF
-	TRBJ1-2	TRBV4-1	-	TGCGCCAGCAGCCCCCGGGGGGCAGTCAAGTCCTTC	CASSPRGAVKSF
-	TRBJ2-7	TRBV5-4	-	TGTGCCAGCAGCTTAGACAGCCCAGCCTACGAGCAGTACTTC	CASSLDSPAYEQYF
once	TRBJ2-5	TRBV6-1	-	TGTGCCAGCAGTGAATGGGGTCTTCGTAAGGGGGAAGAGACCCAGTACTTC	CASSEWGLRKGEETQYF
few	TRBJ2-3	TRBV29-1	-	TGCAGCGTTGGTCGCCAGGGGACAGATACGCAGTATTTT	CSVGRQGTDTQYF
-	TRBJ1-1	TRBV5-4	TRBD1	TGTGCCAGCAGCTTATCGACAGGGGACACTGAAGCTTTCTTT	CASSLSTGDTEAFF
-	TRBJ2-7	TRBV10-1	TRBD1	TGCGCCAACCCTCCTCCGGGACAGAGCTCCTACGAGCAGTACTTC	CANPPPGQSSYEQYF
few	TRBJ1-2	TRBV7-9	TRBD1	TGTGCCAGCAGTGGACAGGGGGCGGATGGCTACACCTTC	CASSGQGADGYTF
-	TRBJ1-1	TRBV29-1	TRBD1	TGCAGCGTTGAGGGCAACAGGGGGGATTCGTCAGAAGCTTTCTTT	CSVEGNRGDSSEAFF
-	TRBJ2-1	TRBV15	TRBD2	TGTGCCACCAGCGGCAGCCTAGCGGGTCTCTACAATGAGCAGTTCTTC	CATSGSLAGLYNEQFF